The 9 T cell receptor beta chains given below trace back to one sample, sequenced in a study of technical replicates of blood from a handful of donors. The method was immunoSEQ multiplex PCR; TCRdb's version includes in-frame clones alone and lacks a portion of them. The table has some 71,000 clones, 95% to 98% seen once. The sequencing input was T cells isolated from PBMCs. These receptors came from a human donor in good health.

In nucleotides, the CDR3 is TGCGCCAGCAGCTTCTCTCATGGCGAGCAGTTCTTC. It yields the protein CASSFSHGEQFF. This chain links TRBV5-1 with TRBJ2-1; no firm D call. Trimming took off 2 bases at V and 10 bases at J, with 10 bases between the two ends. CDR1 and CDR2 (germline): SGHRS, YFSETQ. This CDR3 spans 12 amino acids.

The V call is TRBV6-5, the J call TRBJ1-1, with 7 bases matching TRBD1. V lost 5 bases to trimming and J lost 5 bases; unmatched junction nucleotides: 5. In germline, CDR1 is MNHEY, CDR2 SVGAGI. The CDR3 covers 13 residues. The CDR3 DNA reads as TGTGCCAGCAGTCGACAGGGATGGACTGAAGCTTTCTTT. Translating it yields CASSRQGWTEAFF.

The chain carries TRBV29-1 and TRBJ2-7; D might be TRBD1 (6 bases). Germline CDR1 and CDR2: SQVTM and ANQGSEA. CDR3 length: 14 residues. Trimming pared 6 bases from V and 1 base from J, leaving 16 bases between. The CDR3 loop is CSVQGPNLSYEQYF. CDR3 sequence (DNA): TGCAGCGTACAGGGACCTAACCTATCCTACGAGCAGTACTTC.

The V gene is TRBV6-5, the J gene TRBJ2-2; D remains ambiguous. This CDR3 region has 15 residues. The germline V gene encodes CDR1 MNHEY and CDR2 SVGAGI. The germline V and J ends were trimmed by 0 bases and 4 bases, with 9 bases remaining between them. CDR3 in amino acids: CASSYSPTVTGELFF. The CDR3 region has the DNA TGTGCCAGCAGTTACTCGCCAACAGTCACCGGGGAGCTGTTTTTT.

V usage is TRBV4-1 and J usage is TRBJ2-7, with D possibly TRBD1 on 6 matching bases. V gave up 1 base and J gave up 5 bases, with 18 bases separating them. In germline, CDR1 is MGHRA, CDR2 YSYEKL. The CDR3 totals 16 residues. Here the CDR3 reads CASSQGPGERSNEQYF. Written as DNA, the CDR3 is TGCGCCAGCAGCCAAGGACCAGGGGAAAGGTCCAACGAGCAGTACTTC.

The chain uses TRBV18 and TRBJ1-1; D not resolved. The length of the CDR3 is 14 residues. The ends were cut back, 6 bases at V and 1 base at J, with 12 bases in the middle. From germline, CDR1 is KGHSH and CDR2 LQKENI. The CDR3 DNA sequence: TGTGCCAGCTCTCCCGGGTTACGGAACACTGAAGCTTTCTTT. Translated: CASSPGLRNTEAFF.

The chain is built from TRBV4-2 and TRBJ2-7; 14 bases agree with TRBD2. The V gene end was trimmed by 0 bases and the J gene end by 2 bases; junction bases not matched to a gene: 15. This CDR3 contains 21 residues. CDR1 LGHNA and CDR2 YNFKEQ come from the germline V gene. CDR3 DNA sequence: TGTGCCAGCAGCCAAGATGTGGGCGGACTAGCGGGAGGTCTATTGACCTACGAGCAGTACTTC. It translates to CASSQDVGGLAGGLLTYEQYF.

This chain connects TRBV11-2 to TRBJ1-1; D remains ambiguous. The CDR3 is 14 residues long. Germline loops: CDR1 SGHAT, CDR2 FQNNGV. Between the trimmed V and J ends, which lost 1 base and 0 bases, there was a span of 6 bases. The CDR3 DNA reads as TGTGCCAGCAGCTTAGGTCGGGTGAACACTGAAGCTTTCTTT. Translation: CASSLGRVNTEAFF.

The chain combines TRBV11-2 with TRBJ2-7, with TRBD1 identical over 8 bases. Germline lookup yields CDR1 SGHAT and CDR2 FQNNGV. Trimming removed 4 bases from V and 2 bases from J; junction bases left unmatched: 10. The CDR3 totals 16 residues. The CDR3 nucleotides are TGTGCCAGCAGCTCACGACAGGGGATTGCCCCCTACGAGCAGTACTTC. The encoded protein is CASSSRQGIAPYEQYF.